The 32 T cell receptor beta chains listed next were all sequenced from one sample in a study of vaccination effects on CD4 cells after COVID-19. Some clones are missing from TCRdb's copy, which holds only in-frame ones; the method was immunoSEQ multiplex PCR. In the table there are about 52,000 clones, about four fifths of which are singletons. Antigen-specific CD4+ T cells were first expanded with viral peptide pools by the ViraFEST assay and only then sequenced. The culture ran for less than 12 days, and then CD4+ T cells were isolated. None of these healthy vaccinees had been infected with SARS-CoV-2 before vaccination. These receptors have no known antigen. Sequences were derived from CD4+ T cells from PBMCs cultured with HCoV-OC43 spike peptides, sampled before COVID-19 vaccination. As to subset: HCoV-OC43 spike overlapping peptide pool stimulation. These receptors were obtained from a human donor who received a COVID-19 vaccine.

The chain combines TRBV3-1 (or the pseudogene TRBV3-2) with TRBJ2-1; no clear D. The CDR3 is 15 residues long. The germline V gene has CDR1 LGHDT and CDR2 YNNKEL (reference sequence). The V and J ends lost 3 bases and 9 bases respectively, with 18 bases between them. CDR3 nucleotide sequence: TGTGCCAGCAGCCATCTGGGCTCCCGAGGAACTGAGCAGTTCTTC. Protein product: CASSHLGSRGTEQFF.

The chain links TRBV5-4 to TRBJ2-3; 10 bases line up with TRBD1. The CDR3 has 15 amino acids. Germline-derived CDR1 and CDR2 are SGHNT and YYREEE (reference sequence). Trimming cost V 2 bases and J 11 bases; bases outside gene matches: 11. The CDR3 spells CASSFPGQGPLLQYF. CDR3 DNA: TGTGCCAGCAGCTTCCCGGGACAGGGGCCTTTGCTGCAGTATTTT.

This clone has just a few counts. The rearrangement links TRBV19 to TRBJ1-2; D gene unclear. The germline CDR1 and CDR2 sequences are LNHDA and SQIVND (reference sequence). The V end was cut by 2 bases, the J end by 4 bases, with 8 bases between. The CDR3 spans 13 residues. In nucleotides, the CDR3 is TGTGCCAGTAGTATAACCGGATTCTATGGCTACACCTTC. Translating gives CASSITGFYGYTF.

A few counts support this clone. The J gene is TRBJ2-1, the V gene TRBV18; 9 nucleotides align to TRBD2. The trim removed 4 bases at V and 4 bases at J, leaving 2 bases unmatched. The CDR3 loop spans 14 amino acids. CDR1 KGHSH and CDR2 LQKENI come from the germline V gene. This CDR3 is CASSLSGGYNEQFF. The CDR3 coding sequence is TGTGCCAGCTCACTTAGCGGGGGATACAATGAGCAGTTCTTC.

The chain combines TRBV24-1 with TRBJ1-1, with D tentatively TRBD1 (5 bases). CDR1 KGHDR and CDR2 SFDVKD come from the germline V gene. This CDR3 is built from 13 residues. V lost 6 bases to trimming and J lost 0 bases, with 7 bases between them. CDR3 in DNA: TGTGCCACCAGTCAGGGAATGAACACTGAAGCTTTCTTT. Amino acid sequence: CATSQGMNTEAFF.

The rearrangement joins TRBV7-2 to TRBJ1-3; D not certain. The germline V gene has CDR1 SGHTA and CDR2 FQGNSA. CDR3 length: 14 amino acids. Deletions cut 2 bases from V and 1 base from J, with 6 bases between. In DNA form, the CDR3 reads TGTGCCAGCAGCTTATCAATGTCTGGAAACACCATATATTTT. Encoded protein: CASSLSMSGNTIYF.

The CDR3 region is CATSRASAGREKLFF. As DNA, the CDR3 is TGTGCCACCAGCAGAGCATCGGCAGGCCGAGAAAAACTGTTTTTT. This chain connects TRBV15 to TRBJ1-4; D call uncertain. Per germline, CDR1 LNHNV and CDR2 YYDKDF (reference sequence). The CDR3 is 15 residues long. V was pared by 1 base and J by 8 bases, with 14 bases between.

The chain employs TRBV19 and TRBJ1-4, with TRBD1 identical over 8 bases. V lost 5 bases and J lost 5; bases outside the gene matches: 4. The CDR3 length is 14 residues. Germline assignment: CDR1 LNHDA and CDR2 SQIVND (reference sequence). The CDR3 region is CASSPDRENEKLFF. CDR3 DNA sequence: TGTGCCAGTAGTCCGGACAGGGAGAATGAAAAACTGTTTTTT.

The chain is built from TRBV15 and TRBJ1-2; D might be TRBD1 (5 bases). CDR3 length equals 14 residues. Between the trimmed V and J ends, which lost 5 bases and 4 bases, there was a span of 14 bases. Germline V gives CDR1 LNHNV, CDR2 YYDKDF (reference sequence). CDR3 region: CATSVSGSSYGYTF. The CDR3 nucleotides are TGTGCCACCAGCGTCTCAGGGAGCTCCTATGGCTACACCTTC.

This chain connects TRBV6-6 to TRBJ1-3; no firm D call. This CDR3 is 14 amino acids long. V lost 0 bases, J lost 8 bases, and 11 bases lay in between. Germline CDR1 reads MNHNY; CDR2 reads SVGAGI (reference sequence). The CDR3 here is CASSYSPGSDTIYF. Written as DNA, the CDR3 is TGTGCCAGCAGTTACTCCCCAGGCTCGGACACCATATATTTT.

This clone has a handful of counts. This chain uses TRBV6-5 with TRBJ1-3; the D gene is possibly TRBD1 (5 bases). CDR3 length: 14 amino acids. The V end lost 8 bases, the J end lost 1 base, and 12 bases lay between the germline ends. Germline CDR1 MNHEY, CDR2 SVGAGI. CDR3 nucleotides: TGTGCCAGCGCCAGGGAGGGATCTGGAAACACCATATATTTT. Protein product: CASAREGSGNTIYF.

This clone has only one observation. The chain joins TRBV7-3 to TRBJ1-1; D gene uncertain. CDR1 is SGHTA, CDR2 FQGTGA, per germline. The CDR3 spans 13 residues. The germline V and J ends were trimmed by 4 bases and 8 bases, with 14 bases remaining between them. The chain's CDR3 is CASSSTPTKEAFF. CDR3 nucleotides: TGTGCCAGCAGCTCAACACCCACCAAGGAAGCTTTCTTT. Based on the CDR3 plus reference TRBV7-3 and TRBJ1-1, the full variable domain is GAGVSQTPSNKVTEKGKYVELRCDPISGHTALYWYRQSLGQGPEFLIYFQGTGAADDSGLPNDRFFAVRPEGSVSTLKIQRTERGDSAVYLCASSSTPTKEAFFGQGTRLTVV.

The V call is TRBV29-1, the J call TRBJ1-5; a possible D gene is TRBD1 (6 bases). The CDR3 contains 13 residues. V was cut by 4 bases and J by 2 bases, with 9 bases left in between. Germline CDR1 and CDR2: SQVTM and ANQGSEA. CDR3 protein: CSVGSGGNQPQHF. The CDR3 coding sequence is TGCAGCGTTGGTTCAGGGGGCAATCAGCCCCAGCATTTT.

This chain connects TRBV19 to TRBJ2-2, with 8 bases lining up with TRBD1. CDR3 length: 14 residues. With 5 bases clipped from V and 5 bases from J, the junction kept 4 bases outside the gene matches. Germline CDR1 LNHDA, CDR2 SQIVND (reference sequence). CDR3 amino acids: CASSPQGATGELFF. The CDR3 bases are TGTGCCAGTAGTCCTCAGGGGGCTACCGGGGAGCTGTTTTTT.

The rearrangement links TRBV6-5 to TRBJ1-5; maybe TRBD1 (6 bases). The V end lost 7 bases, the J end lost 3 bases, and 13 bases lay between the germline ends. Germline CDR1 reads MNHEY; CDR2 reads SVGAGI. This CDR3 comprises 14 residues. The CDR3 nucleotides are TGTGCCAGCAATATCGGGGGGGCCAATCAGCCCCAGCATTTT. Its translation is CASNIGGANQPQHF.

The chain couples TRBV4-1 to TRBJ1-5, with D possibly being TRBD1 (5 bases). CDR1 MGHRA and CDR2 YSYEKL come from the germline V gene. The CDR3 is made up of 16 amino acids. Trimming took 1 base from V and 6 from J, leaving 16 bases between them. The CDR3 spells CASSQAYAGGGQPQHF. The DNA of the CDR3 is TGCGCCAGCAGCCAAGCCTACGCGGGGGGTGGTCAGCCCCAGCATTTT.

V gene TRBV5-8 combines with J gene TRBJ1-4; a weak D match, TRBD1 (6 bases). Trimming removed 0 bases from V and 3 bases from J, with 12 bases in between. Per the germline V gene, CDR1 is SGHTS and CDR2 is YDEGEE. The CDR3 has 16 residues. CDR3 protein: CASSLGSGAANEKLFF. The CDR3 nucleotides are TGTGCCAGCAGCTTGGGGTCGGGGGCGGCTAATGAAAAACTGTTTTTT.

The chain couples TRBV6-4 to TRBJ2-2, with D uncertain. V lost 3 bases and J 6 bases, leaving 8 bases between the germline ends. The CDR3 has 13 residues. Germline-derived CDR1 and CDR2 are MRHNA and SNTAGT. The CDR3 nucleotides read TGTGCCAGCAGTGAGATGTTTCCCGGGGAGCTGTTTTTT. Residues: CASSEMFPGELFF.

The DNA of the CDR3 is TGTGCCAGTAGTATGAACGCCGGGACACTCCTAAACATTCAGTACTTC. It is translated as CASSMNAGTLLNIQYF. This chain connects TRBV19 to TRBJ2-4; TRBD1 might be the D (6 bases). V was shortened by 3 bases and J by 6 bases, with 18 bases between the two germline ends. Looked up from germline, CDR1 is LNHDA and CDR2 is SQIVND (reference sequence). The CDR3 consists of 16 residues.

CDR3 sequence: CSAVRDSGTTGELFF. The CDR3 coding sequence is TGCAGCGCAGTCCGGGACAGCGGGACCACCGGGGAGCTGTTTTTT. The chain is built from TRBV29-1 and TRBJ2-2, with D perhaps given as TRBD1 or TRBD2 (7 bases each). CDR1 is SQVTM, CDR2 ANQGSEA, per germline. The V and J ends lost 7 bases and 4 bases respectively, with 19 bases between them. CDR3 length: 15 amino acids.

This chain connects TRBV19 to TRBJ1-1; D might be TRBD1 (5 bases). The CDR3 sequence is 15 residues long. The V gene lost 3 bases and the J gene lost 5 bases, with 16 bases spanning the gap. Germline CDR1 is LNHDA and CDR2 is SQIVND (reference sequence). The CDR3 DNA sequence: TGTGCCAGTAGTATCGAACGGGGGGTACAGACTGAAGCTTTCTTT. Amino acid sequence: CASSIERGVQTEAFF.

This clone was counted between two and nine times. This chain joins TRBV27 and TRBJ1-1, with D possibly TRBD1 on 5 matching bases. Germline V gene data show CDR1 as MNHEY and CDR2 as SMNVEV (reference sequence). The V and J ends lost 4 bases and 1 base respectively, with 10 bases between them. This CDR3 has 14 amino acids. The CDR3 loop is CASSWGRANTEAFF. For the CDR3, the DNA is TGTGCCAGCAGTTGGGGCAGGGCGAACACTGAAGCTTTCTTT.

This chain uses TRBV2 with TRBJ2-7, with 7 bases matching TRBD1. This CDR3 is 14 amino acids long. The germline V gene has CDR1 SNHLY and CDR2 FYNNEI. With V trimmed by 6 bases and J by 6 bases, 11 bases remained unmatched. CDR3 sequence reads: CASRLIDRVGEQYV. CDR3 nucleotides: TGTGCCAGCAGGCTAATAGACAGGGTGGGCGAGCAGTACGTC.

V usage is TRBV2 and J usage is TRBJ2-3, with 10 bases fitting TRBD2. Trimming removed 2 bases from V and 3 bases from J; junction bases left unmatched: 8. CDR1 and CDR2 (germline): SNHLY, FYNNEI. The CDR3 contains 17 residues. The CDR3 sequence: CASSEPERGGRTDTQYF. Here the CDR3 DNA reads TGTGCCAGCAGTGAACCTGAGCGGGGGGGCCGGACAGATACGCAGTATTTT.

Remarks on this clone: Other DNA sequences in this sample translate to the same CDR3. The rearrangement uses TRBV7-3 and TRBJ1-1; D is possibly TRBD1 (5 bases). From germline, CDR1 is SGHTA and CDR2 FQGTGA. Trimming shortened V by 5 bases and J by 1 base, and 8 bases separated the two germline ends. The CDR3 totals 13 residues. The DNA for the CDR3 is TGTGCCAGCAGCCGCGACAGGAACACTGAAGCTTTCTTT. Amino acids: CASSRDRNTEAFF.

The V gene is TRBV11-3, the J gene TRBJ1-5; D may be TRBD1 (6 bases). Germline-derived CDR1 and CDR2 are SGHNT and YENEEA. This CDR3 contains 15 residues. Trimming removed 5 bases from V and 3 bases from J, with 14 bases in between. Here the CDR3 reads CASSQGHGPNQPQHF. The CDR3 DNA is TGTGCCAGCAGCCAGGGACACGGCCCCAATCAGCCCCAGCATTTT.

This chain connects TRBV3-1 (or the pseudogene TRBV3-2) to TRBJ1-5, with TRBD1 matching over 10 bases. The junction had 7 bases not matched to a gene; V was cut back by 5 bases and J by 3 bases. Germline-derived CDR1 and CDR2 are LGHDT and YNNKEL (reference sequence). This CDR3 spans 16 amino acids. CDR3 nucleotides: TGTGCCAGCAGCATTGGGACAGGGGCCACCAATCAGCCCCAGCATTTT. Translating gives CASSIGTGATNQPQHF.

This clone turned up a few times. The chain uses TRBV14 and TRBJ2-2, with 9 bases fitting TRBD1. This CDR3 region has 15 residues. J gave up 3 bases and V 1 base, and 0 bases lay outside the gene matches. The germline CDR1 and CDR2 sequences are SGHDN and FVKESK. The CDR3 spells CASSQGDRDTGELFF. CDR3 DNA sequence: TGTGCCAGCAGCCAAGGGGACAGGGACACCGGGGAGCTGTTTTTT.

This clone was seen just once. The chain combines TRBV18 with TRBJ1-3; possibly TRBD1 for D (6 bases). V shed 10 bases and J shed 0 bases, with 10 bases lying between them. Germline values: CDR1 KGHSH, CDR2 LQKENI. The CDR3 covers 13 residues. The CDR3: CATTGFSGNTIYF. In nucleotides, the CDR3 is TGTGCCACCACAGGGTTCTCTGGAAACACCATATATTTT.

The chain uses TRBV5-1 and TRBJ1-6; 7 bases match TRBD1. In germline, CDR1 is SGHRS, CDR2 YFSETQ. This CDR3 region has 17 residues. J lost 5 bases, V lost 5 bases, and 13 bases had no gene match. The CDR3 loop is CASRPRGGGEDNSPLHF. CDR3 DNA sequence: TGCGCCAGCAGACCGAGGGGAGGGGGCGAAGATAATTCACCCCTCCACTTT.

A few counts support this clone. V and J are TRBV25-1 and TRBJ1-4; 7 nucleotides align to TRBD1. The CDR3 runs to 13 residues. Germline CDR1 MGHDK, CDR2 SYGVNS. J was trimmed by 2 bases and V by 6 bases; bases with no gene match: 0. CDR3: CASRQGTNEKLFF. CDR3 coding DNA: TGTGCCAGCAGACAGGGGACTAATGAAAAACTGTTTTTT. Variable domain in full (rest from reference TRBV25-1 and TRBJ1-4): EADIYQTPRYLVIGTGKKITLECSQTMGHDKMYWYQQDPGMELHLIHYSYGVNSTEKGDLSSESTVSRIRTEHFPLTLESARPSHTSQYLCASRQGTNEKLFFGSGTQLSVL.

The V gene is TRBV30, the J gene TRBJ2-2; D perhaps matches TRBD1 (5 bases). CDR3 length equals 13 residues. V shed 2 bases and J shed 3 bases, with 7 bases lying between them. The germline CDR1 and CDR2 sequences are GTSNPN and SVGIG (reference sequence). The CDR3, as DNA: TGTGCCTGGAGTAAACAGGACACCGGGGAGCTGTTTTTT. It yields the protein CAWSKQDTGELFF.